The present T cell receptor (beta chain) was sequenced within a study of blood T cell repertoires in COVID-19. About the study: Italy, Spain and the United States were the sources of the convalescent and acute COVID-19 samples. Sources were T cells, B-cell-depleted T cells, or PBMCs; the material itself was cDNA or gDNA.

This CDR3 is 15 amino acids long. CDR1 is SGHKS and CDR2 is YYEKEE in the germline V gene (reference sequence). Trimming removed 2 bases at V and 7 bases at J, with 16 bases between. The protocol was immunoSEQ multiplex PCR, while the TCRdb copy is restricted to in-frame clones and leaves out a portion. Of tens of thousands of clones listed, 82% are singletons. The V and J genes are TRBV5-5 and TRBJ1-5, with a possible D match to TRBD1 (6 bases). The receptor comes from a woman aged 55-70 years with acute or convalescent COVID-19. The sequencing sample was made of peripheral blood. CDR3 in DNA: TGTGCCAGCAGCTTTGATATCCAACAGGGACAGCCCCAGCATTTT. It encodes CASSFDIQQGQPQHF.